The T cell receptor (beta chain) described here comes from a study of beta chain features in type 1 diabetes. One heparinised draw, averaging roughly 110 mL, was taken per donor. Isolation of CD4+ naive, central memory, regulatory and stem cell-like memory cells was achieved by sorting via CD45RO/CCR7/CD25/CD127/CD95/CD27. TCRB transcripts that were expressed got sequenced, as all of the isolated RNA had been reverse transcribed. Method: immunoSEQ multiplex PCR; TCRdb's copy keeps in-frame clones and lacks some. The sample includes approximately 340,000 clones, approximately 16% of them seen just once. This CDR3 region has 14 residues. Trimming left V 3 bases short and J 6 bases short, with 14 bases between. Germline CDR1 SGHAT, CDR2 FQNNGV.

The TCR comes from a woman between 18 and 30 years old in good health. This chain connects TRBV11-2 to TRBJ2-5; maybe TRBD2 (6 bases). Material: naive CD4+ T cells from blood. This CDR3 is CASSFSGGAKTQYF. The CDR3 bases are TGTGCCAGCAGCTTCAGCGGAGGGGCAAAGACCCAGTACTTC. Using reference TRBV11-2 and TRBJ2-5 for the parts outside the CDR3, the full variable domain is EAGVAQSPRYKIIEKRQSVAFWCNPISGHATLYWYQQILGQGPKLLIQFQNNGVVDDSQLPKDRFSAERLKGVDSTLKIQPAKLEDSAVYLCASSFSGGAKTQYFGPGTRLLVL.